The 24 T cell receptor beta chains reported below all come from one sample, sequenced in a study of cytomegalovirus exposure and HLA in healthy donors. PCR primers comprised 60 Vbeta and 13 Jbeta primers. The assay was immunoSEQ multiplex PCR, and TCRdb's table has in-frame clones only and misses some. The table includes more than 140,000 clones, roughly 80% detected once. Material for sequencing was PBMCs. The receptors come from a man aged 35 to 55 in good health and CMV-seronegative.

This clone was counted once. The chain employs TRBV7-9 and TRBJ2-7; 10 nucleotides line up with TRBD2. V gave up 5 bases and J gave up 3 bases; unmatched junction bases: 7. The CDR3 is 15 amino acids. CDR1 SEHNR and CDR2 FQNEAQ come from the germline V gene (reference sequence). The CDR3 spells CASSPLAGARYEQYF. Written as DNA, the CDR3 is TGTGCCAGCAGCCCCCTAGCGGGGGCCCGCTACGAGCAGTACTTC.

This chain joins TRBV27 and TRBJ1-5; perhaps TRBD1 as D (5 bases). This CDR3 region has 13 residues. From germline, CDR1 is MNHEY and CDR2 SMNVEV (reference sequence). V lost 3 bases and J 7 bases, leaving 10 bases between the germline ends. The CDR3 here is CASSFRGSQPQHF. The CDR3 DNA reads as TGTGCCAGCAGTTTTAGGGGTAGCCAGCCCCAGCATTTT.

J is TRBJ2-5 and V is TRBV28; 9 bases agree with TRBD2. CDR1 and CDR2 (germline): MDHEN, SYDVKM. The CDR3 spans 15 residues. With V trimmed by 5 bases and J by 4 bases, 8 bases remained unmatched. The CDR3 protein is CASSPGLAIPETQYF. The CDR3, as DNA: TGTGCCAGCAGTCCGGGACTAGCAATCCCAGAGACCCAGTACTTC.

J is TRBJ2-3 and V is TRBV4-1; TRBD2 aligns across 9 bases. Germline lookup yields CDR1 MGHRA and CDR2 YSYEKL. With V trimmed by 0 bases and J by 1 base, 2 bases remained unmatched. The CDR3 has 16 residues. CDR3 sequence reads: CASSQETSGRTDTQYF. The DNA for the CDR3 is TGCGCCAGCAGCCAAGAGACTAGCGGACGCACAGATACGCAGTATTTT.

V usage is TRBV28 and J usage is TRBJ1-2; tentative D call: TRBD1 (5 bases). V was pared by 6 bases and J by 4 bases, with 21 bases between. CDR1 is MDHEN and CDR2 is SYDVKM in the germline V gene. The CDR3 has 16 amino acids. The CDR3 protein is CASSPPMGGDSYGYTF. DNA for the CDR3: TGTGCCAGCAGCCCTCCGATGGGGGGGGATTCCTATGGCTACACCTTC.

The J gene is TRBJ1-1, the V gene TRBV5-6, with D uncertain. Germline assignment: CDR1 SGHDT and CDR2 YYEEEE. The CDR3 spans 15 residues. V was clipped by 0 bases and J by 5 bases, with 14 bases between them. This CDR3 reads CASSLVGSEETEAFF. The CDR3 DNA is TGTGCCAGCAGCTTGGTCGGGTCTGAAGAGACTGAAGCTTTCTTT.

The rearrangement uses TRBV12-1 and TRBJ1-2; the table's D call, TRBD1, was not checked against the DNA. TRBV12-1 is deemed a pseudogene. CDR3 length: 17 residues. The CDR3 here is CASSFVFIRPGNYGYTF. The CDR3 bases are TGTGCCAGCAGCTTCGTATTTATCCGGCCAGGGAACTATGGCTACACCTTC.

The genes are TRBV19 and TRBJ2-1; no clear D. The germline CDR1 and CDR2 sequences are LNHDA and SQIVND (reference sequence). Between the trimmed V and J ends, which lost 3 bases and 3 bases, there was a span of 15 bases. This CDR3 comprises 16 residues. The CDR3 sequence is CASSIVQKINYNEQFF. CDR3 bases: TGTGCCAGTAGTATTGTGCAGAAAATTAACTACAATGAGCAGTTCTTC.

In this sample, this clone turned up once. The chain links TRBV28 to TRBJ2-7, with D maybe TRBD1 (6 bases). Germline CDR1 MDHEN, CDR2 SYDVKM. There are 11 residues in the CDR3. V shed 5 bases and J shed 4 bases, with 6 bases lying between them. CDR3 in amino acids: CASSQGYEQYF. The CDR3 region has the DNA TGTGCCAGCAGTCAGGGGTACGAGCAGTACTTC.

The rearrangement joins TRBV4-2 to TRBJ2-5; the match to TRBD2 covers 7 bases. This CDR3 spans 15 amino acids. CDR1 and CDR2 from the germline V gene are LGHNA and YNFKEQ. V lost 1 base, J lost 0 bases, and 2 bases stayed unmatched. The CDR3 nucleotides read TGTGCCAGCAGCCAAGTGGGAGGGTACCAAGAGACCCAGTACTTC. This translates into CASSQVGGYQETQYF.

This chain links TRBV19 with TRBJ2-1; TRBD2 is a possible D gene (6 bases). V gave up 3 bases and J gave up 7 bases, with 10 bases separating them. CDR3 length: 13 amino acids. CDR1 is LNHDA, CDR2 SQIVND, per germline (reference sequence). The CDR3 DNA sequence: TGTGCCAGTAGTATTACTCTAGCGAATGAGCAGTTCTTC. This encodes CASSITLANEQFF.

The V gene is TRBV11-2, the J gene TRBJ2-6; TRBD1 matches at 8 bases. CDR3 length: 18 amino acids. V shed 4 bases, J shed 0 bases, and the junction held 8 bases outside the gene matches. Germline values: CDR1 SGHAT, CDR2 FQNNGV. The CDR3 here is CASSSLPRGPSGANVLTF. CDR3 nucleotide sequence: TGTGCCAGCAGCTCCCTCCCCAGGGGGCCCTCTGGGGCCAACGTCCTGACTTTC.

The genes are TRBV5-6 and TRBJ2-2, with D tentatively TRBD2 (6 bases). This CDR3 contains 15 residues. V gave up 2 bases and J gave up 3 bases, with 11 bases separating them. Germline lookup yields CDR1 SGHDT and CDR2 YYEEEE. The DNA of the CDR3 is TGTGCCAGCAGCTTTCCCGGGAGCGACACCGGGGAGCTGTTTTTT. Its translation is CASSFPGSDTGELFF.

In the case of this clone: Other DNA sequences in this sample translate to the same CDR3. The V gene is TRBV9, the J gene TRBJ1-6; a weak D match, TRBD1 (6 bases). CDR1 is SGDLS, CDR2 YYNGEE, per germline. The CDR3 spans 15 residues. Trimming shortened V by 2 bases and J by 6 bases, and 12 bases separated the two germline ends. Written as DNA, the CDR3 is TGTGCCAGCAGCGTGGGGGGGCAGGGTAATTCACCCCTCCACTTT. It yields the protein CASSVGGQGNSPLHF.

This CDR3 reads CASGYSGTGGQGYTF. CDR3 bases: TGTGCTAGTGGTTATTCCGGGACAGGGGGACAGGGCTACACCTTC. The rearrangement joins TRBV12-5 to TRBJ1-2; 11 bases are a match to TRBD1. CDR3 length: 15 residues. Germline CDR1 reads LGHNT; CDR2 reads FRNRAP. V gave up 4 bases and J gave up 8 bases; unmatched junction bases: 9.

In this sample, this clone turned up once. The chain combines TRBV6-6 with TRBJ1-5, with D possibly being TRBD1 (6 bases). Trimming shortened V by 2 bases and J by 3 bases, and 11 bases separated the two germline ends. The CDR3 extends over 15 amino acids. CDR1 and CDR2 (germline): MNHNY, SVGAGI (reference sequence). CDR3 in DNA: TGTGCCAGCAGTTACGTGGGGGCTGACAATCAGCCCCAGCATTTT. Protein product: CASSYVGADNQPQHF.

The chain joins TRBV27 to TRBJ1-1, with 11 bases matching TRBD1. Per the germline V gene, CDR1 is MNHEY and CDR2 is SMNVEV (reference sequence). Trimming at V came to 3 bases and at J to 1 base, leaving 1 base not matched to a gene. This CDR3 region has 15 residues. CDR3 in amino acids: CASSFGTGGNTEAFF. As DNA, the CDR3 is TGTGCCAGCAGTTTTGGGACAGGGGGGAACACTGAAGCTTTCTTT.

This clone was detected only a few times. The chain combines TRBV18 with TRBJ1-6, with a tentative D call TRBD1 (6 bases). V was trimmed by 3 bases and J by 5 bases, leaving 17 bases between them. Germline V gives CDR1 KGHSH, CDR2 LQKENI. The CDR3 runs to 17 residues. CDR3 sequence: CASSPYQAGAHNSPLHF. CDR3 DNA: TGTGCCAGCTCACCCTACCAGGCAGGGGCCCATAATTCACCCCTCCACTTT.

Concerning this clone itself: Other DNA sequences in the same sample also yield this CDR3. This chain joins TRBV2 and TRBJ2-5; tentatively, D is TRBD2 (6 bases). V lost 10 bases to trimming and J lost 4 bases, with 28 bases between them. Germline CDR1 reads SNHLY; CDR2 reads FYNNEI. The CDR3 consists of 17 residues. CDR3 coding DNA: TGTGCCACCGCAGGCGTGGCGGGGAAGCTAGGGACAGAGACCCAGTACTTC. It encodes CATAGVAGKLGTETQYF.

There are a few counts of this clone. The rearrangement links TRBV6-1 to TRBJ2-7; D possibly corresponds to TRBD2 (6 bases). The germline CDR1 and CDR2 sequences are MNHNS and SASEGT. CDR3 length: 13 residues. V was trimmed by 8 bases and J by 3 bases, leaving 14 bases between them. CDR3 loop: CASRFLEGYEQYF. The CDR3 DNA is TGTGCCAGCCGGTTCTTGGAGGGCTACGAGCAGTACTTC.

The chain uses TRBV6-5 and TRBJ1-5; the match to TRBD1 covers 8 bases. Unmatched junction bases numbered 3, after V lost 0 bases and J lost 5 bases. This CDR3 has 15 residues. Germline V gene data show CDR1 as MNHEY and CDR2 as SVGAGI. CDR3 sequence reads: CASSYSGQGHQPQHF. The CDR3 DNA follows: TGTGCCAGCAGTTACTCCGGACAGGGACATCAGCCCCAGCATTTT.

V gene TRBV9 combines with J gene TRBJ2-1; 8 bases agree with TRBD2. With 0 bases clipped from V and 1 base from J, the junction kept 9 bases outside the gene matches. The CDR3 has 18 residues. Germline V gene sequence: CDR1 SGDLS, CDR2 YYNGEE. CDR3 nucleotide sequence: TGTGCCAGCAGCGTAGATGACGGGGGGGCAAGATCCTACAATGAGCAGTTCTTC. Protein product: CASSVDDGGARSYNEQFF. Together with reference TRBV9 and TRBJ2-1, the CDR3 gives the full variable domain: DSGVTQTPKHLITATGQRVTLRCSPRSGDLSVYWYQQSLDQGLQFLIQYYNGEERAKGNILERFSAQQFPDLHSELNLSSLELGDSALYFCASSVDDGGARSYNEQFFGPGTRLTVL.

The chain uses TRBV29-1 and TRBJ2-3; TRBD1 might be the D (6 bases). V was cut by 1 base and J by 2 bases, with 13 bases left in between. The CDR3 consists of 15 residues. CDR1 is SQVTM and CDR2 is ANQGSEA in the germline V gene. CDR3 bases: TGCAGCGTTGAAGCAGGGGCAGGATACACAGATACGCAGTATTTT. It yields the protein CSVEAGAGYTDTQYF.

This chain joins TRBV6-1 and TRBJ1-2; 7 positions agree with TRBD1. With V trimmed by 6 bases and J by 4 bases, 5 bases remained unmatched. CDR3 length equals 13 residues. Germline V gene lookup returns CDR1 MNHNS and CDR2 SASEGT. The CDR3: CASSTTGAYGYTF. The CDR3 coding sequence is TGTGCCAGCAGCACTACAGGGGCCTATGGCTACACCTTC.